This T cell receptor (beta chain) was recorded in a study of response to subunit inactivated influenza vaccine. General study points: The study's authors posited that every seasonal influenza vaccination enlists few new T cells.

With respect to this clonotype: Its antigen is unidentified.

Per germline, CDR1 DFQATT and CDR2 SNEGSKA (reference sequence). The CDR3 extends over 14 amino acids. J lost 4 bases, V lost 2 bases, and 3 bases had no gene match. TCRdb ran MiXCR on the RT-PCR reads and lists one entry per CDR3 protein. The profile shows hundreds of thousands of distinct CDR3 sequences, about 7.6% of them singletons. The chain recombines TRBV20-1 with TRBJ2-2; 8 bases line up with TRBD1. The starting material was PBMCs from blood, obtained 23 to 25 months after vaccination. The clonotype originates from a man between 50 and 69 years old who received an inactivated influenza vaccine. CDR3 in DNA: TGCAGTGCTAGATTAACAGGGGGCACCGGGGAGCTGTTTTTT. Translation: CSARLTGGTGELFF.